A selection of T cell receptor beta chains follows, all from one sample in a study of blood T cells in healthy people across ages. TCRdb re-called the 5' RACE reads through MiXCR, storing one row per CDR3 protein. The table lists some 1.7 million distinct CDR3 sequences, over 25% of them singletons, with less than 9.5% in the top ten. Sequences were obtained from blood. Receptors originate from a woman in her 30s in good health. Both conserved end residues are part of each CDR3. Each record gives: clone size, J gene, D gene, V gene, CDR3 DNA, CDR3 protein. D genes are given only for firm matches. Not all rows give a size; the values are once, few, many and, for expanded clones, a class.

NA	TRBJ2-7	TRBD2	TRBV7-2	TGTGCCAGCAGCTTAGAGGCGGGAGTGGAAAGCGAGCAGTACTTC	CASSLEAGVESEQYF
NA	TRBJ2-7	NA	TRBV11-2	TGTGCCTGCAGCTTAGGACGGTTCTTCTACGAGCAGTACTTC	CACSLGRFFYEQYF
NA	TRBJ1-2	NA	TRBV12-3/TRBV12-4	TGTGCCAGCGAGGACAGAAGCAACTATGGCTACACCTTC	CASEDRSNYGYTF
NA	TRBJ2-1	NA	TRBV7-2	TGTGCCAGCAGCTACACGGGAGACGACTACAATGAGCAGTTCTTC	CASSYTGDDYNEQFF
few	TRBJ1-2	TRBD1	TRBV25-1	TGTGCCAGCGGTGACAGGGGGAGTCTCTATGGCTACACCTTC	CASGDRGSLYGYTF
NA	TRBJ2-7	NA	TRBV7-8	TGTGCCAGCAGCTCCCCTAAGCGGGGCAGGGGACACGAGCAGTACTTC	CASSSPKRGRGHEQYF
many	TRBJ2-4	NA	TRBV5-6	TGTGCCAGCAGATCCCTCGCCAAAAACATTCAGTACTTC	CASRSLAKNIQYF
many	TRBJ2-7	NA	TRBV9	TGTGCCAGCAGCCCACAACCAGGGTATGAGCAGTACTTC	CASSPQPGYEQYF
NA	TRBJ1-6	NA	TRBV10-3	TGTGCCATCAGTGAGTCGATCGGGGGACCCCCTGGTTCACCCCTCCACTTT	CAISESIGGPPGSPLHF
few	TRBJ1-1	NA	TRBV7-9	TGTGCCAGCAGCTCCACGAGGACAGAACCGACTGAAGCTTTCTTT	CASSSTRTEPTEAFF
few	TRBJ2-7	NA	TRBV7-9	TGTGCCAGCAGCCCCTTTCGTGGGGGAGGCGAGCAGTACTTC	CASSPFRGGGEQYF
NA	TRBJ1-4	NA	TRBV14	TGTGCCAGCAGCCCCGCAGGAACCACACGTGAAAAACTGTTTTTT	CASSPAGTTREKLFF
many	TRBJ1-2	NA	TRBV10-3	TGTGCCATCAGTGATACAGGGAGAGACTATGGCTACACCTTC	CAISDTGRDYGYTF
NA	TRBJ1-5	TRBD1	TRBV20-1	TGCAGTGCTAGAGATAACAGGGGGGGCAATCAGCCCCAGCATTTT	CSARDNRGGNQPQHF
few	TRBJ1-5	NA	TRBV6-6	TGTGCCAGCAGGTACGAGGTTGGGCCCCAGCATTTT	CASRYEVGPQHF
NA	TRBJ2-7	TRBD1	TRBV5-1	TGCGCCAGCAGCTGGGGACAGGTAGGCGAGCAGTACTTC	CASSWGQVGEQYF
NA	TRBJ2-7	NA	TRBV2	TGTGCCAGCAGTGATGATAACCCCTCCTACGAGCAGTACTTC	CASSDDNPSYEQYF
NA	TRBJ1-1	NA	TRBV6-5	TGTGCCAGCAGTTACTCGTCCCGCCTTTCTGAAGCTTTCTTT	CASSYSSRLSEAFF
NA	TRBJ2-5	NA	TRBV10-3	TGTGCCATCAGTGAGCCTACAGTAAACCAGGGAGAGACCCAGTACTTC	CAISEPTVNQGETQYF
many	TRBJ1-1	NA	TRBV9	TGTGCCAGCAGCGTAGGACAGGAGAACACTGAAGCTTTCTTT	CASSVGQENTEAFF
NA	TRBJ2-1	NA	TRBV9	TGTGCCAGCAGCGTAAATCAGGGGCCAGAGACCCAGTTCTTC	CASSVNQGPETQFF
NA	TRBJ2-2	TRBD1	TRBV29-1	TGCAGTTTTCAGGGGGCTCCGAACACCGGGGAGCTGTTTTTT	CSFQGAPNTGELFF
few	TRBJ2-1	TRBD2	TRBV29-1	TGCAGCGCCACATCACTAGCGGGAGTCTACGATGAGCAGTTCTTC	CSATSLAGVYDEQFF
NA	TRBJ2-1	NA	TRBV9	TGTGCCAGCAGCCGAGTTCTTACGACCAATGAGCAGTTCTTC	CASSRVLTTNEQFF
NA	TRBJ2-7	TRBD1	TRBV20-1	TGCAGTTCTATCACGGGACAGGGCGGCTACGAGCAGTACTTC	CSSITGQGGYEQYF
few	TRBJ2-7	TRBD2	TRBV20-1	TGCAGTGCTAGAGGGGCGGGAGTAGGGTACGAGCAGTACTTC	CSARGAGVGYEQYF
few	TRBJ2-1	NA	TRBV12-3/TRBV12-4	TGTGCCAGCAGTCACCCAGGGGTGTCTTACAATGAGCAGTTCTTC	CASSHPGVSYNEQFF
few	TRBJ1-1	NA	TRBV29-1	TGCAGCGTTCGGGGCAGGAACATTGAAGCTTTCTTT	CSVRGRNIEAFF
few	TRBJ2-1	NA	TRBV7-9	TGTGCCAGCAGGGACAGTTTTTACAATGAGCAGTTCTTC	CASRDSFYNEQFF
NA	TRBJ2-7	TRBD1	TRBV6-1	TGTGCCAGCATGAGGAACCGGGACAGGGGTCACGAGCAGTACTTC	CASMRNRDRGHEQYF
few	TRBJ1-1	NA	TRBV5-1	TGCGCCAGCACAAGCGACGTGAACACTGAAGCTTTCTTT	CASTSDVNTEAFF
NA	TRBJ1-5	NA	TRBV7-3	TGTGCCGGCAGCGCCGACAGAAATCAGCCCCAGCATTTT	CAGSADRNQPQHF
few	TRBJ2-7	TRBD2	TRBV11-2	TGTGCCAGCAGCCGTAGCGGGGTCAGCTCCTACGAGCAGTACTTC	CASSRSGVSSYEQYF
many	TRBJ1-1	NA	TRBV4-1	TGCGCCAGCAGCCCTCAGGACGGGAACACTGAAGCTTTCTTT	CASSPQDGNTEAFF
many	TRBJ2-2	NA	TRBV7-3	TGTGCCAGCAGCTTGATGGGGGGTGACACCGGGGAGCTGTTTTTT	CASSLMGGDTGELFF
NA	TRBJ2-7	NA	TRBV15	TGTGCCACCACGACTGGCTCTGGGGACGAGCAGTACTTC	CATTTGSGDEQYF
NA	TRBJ2-3	TRBD2	TRBV12-3/TRBV12-4	TGTACCAGCAGTCGGACTAGCCCCGATACGCAGTATTTT	CTSSRTSPDTQYF
few	TRBJ2-5	NA	TRBV6-6	TGTGCCAGCAGGCTAGGTTTTACGTCAGGGCGGGAGACCCAGTACTTC	CASRLGFTSGRETQYF
many	TRBJ2-5	TRBD2	TRBV11-1	TGTGCCAGCAGCTTAGCGGGGAGGGACTCCGCGTACTTC	CASSLAGRDSAYF
many	TRBJ2-7	NA	TRBV5-1	TGCGCCAGCAGCTTAAGGGAAGGTAGCCTCACCTACGAGCAGTACTTC	CASSLREGSLTYEQYF